This T cell receptor (beta chain) is drawn from a study of blood T cell repertoires in COVID-19. Original processing notes: Reference gene primer amplification in the assay estimated nucleated cell counts. The assay was immunoSEQ multiplex PCR, and TCRdb's table has in-frame clones only and misses some. The D gene and trimming were derived from the DNA, and the V and J assignments and clone size from that table. The sample carries approximately 440,000 clones, roughly 88% recorded once. V dropped 7 bases and J dropped 7; count of bases not matched to a gene: 11. The germline V gene has CDR1 SNHLY and CDR2 FYNNEI. CDR3 length: 16 residues.

What was sequenced was peripheral blood. This clonotype originated in a woman in her forties or fifties with COVID-19, enrolled during active disease. The chain uses TRBV2 and TRBJ1-6; 9 bases agree with TRBD1. CDR3 in amino acids: CASIPGSGTGNSPLHF. CDR3 nucleotides: TGTGCCAGCATCCCGGGTTCGGGGACAGGGAATTCACCCCTCCACTTT.